Sequencing of this TCR beta chain was carried out in a study of blood T cell repertoires in COVID-19. Study summary: Acute and convalescent COVID-19 specimens originated in the United States, Italy and Spain. From T cells, B-cell-depleted T cells, or PBMCs came the material, which was cDNA or gDNA.

Source study methods: Reference gene primer amplification gave estimated nucleated cell counts. Here immunoSEQ multiplex PCR was the method, and the copy in TCRdb shows in-frame clones only, minus some. That table furnishes V, J and clone size, whereas the DNA furnished D and trimming. The data hold roughly 77,000 clones, with 80% observed a single time. The clonotype comes from a woman in her 70s with acute or convalescent COVID-19. What was sequenced was peripheral blood.

DNA of the CDR3: TGTGCCAGCAGTCCACAGGGTAGGGCCGAGCAGTACTTC. Protein: CASSPQGRAEQYF. The J gene is TRBJ2-7, the V gene TRBV6-2 or TRBV6-3; tentatively, D is TRBD1 (6 bases). Looked up from germline, CDR1 is MNHEY and CDR2 is SVGEGT. V lost 5 bases, J lost 6 bases, and 14 bases lay in between. The CDR3 length is 13 residues.